This passage covers 23 T cell receptor beta chains from one sample sequenced in a study of shared T cell receptors in the human thymus. Produced via immunoSEQ multiplex PCR; TCRdb's table is partial and in-frame only. The table has about 400,000 clones, over 90% seen once. Sequenced input: thymocytes. The receptor source for this set is a human donor.

The chain recombines TRBV6-1 with TRBJ1-4, with D possibly being TRBD1 (5 bases). V dropped 6 bases and J dropped 0 bases, with 11 bases sitting between them. This CDR3 contains 15 residues. Germline V gene data show CDR1 as MNHNS and CDR2 as SASEGT. This CDR3 reads CASRGGVTTNEKLFF. DNA for the CDR3: TGTGCCAGCAGGGGAGGGGTGACAACTAATGAAAAACTGTTTTTT.

The J gene is TRBJ2-1, the V gene TRBV28; weak D call: TRBD1 (6 bases). The CDR3 extends over 15 amino acids. The germline V and J ends were trimmed by 2 bases and 2 bases, with 10 bases remaining between them. The germline V gene has CDR1 MDHEN and CDR2 SYDVKM. The CDR3 DNA follows: TGTGCCAGCAGTTTAGGTCAGGGGCCCTACAATGAGCAGTTCTTC. It is translated as CASSLGQGPYNEQFF.

This chain uses TRBV28 with TRBJ1-4, with 9 bases identical to TRBD1. Losses at the gene ends were 4 bases for V and 8 bases for J; bases not matched to a gene: 5. The V gene's germline CDR1 is MDHEN and CDR2 SYDVKM. The CDR3 is 14 amino acids. The chain's CDR3 is CASSSDRGWEKLFF. DNA for the CDR3: TGTGCCAGCAGTTCGGACAGGGGTTGGGAAAAACTGTTTTTT.

The chain employs TRBV15 and TRBJ1-2, with D possibly TRBD1 on 5 matching bases. CDR1 LNHNV and CDR2 YYDKDF come from the germline V gene (reference sequence). The V and J ends lost 0 bases and 7 bases respectively, with 18 bases between them. This CDR3 region has 16 residues. The CDR3 DNA reads as TGTGCCACCAGCAGAGATACGGGAGAGAGGGGAAGTGGCTACACCTTC. Protein: CATSRDTGERGSGYTF.

The gene calls are TRBV5-5 and TRBJ2-5; possibly TRBD2 for D (5 bases). The germline V and J ends were trimmed by 1 base and 0 bases, with 10 bases remaining between them. CDR3 size: 15 residues. Germline V lookup: CDR1 SGHKS, CDR2 YYEKEE (reference sequence). CDR3 nucleotides: TGTGCCAGCAGCTTGCCTTCGGGGAACCAAGAGACCCAGTACTTC. Its protein is CASSLPSGNQETQYF.

This clone was seen only once. This chain connects TRBV19 to TRBJ2-4; D unclear. The V and J ends lost 0 bases and 0 bases respectively, with 15 bases between them. Germline V CDR1 and CDR2: LNHDA, SQIVND (reference sequence). The CDR3 spans 18 residues. DNA for the CDR3: TGTGCCAGTAGTATAGATCTCCGTCAGAGACTAGCCAAAAACATTCAGTACTTC. It encodes CASSIDLRQRLAKNIQYF.

The chain combines TRBV28 with TRBJ1-2; D ambiguous. This CDR3 contains 11 residues. Germline CDR1 and CDR2: MDHEN and SYDVKM. The V gene lost 2 bases and the J gene lost 7 bases, with 5 bases spanning the gap. This CDR3 reads CASSLGPGYTF. The DNA for the CDR3 is TGTGCCAGCAGTTTAGGGCCTGGCTACACCTTC.

The rearrangement links TRBV7-6 to TRBJ1-1, with a weak D call TRBD1 (5 bases). This CDR3 has 15 amino acids. The V end was cut by 1 base, the J end by 1 base, with 10 bases between. Germline V gives CDR1 SGHVS, CDR2 FNYEAQ. The CDR3 DNA sequence: TGTGCCAGCAGCTTAGGAGGGGAAACGAACACTGAAGCTTTCTTT. Amino acid sequence: CASSLGGETNTEAFF.

The chain combines TRBV6-6 with TRBJ1-5; a weak D match, TRBD1 (6 bases). Trimming took off 5 bases at V and 0 bases at J, with 14 bases between the two ends. The CDR3 length is 16 residues. Per the germline V gene, CDR1 is MNHNY and CDR2 is SVGAGI (reference sequence). CDR3 DNA sequence: TGTGCCAGCAGTCCCCTGGACAGATATAGCAATCAGCCCCAGCATTTT. Translating it yields CASSPLDRYSNQPQHF.

V gene TRBV29-1 combines with J gene TRBJ2-7; D possibly matches TRBD1 or TRBD2 (5 bases each). This CDR3 spans 17 amino acids. Trimming cost V 3 bases and J 1 base, with 22 bases left between them. From germline, CDR1 is SQVTM and CDR2 ANQGSEA. CDR3 sequence (DNA): TGCAGCGTTGATTTTAGTAGTCCCGGGGCGGCTTCCTACGAGCAGTACTTC. Translation: CSVDFSSPGAASYEQYF.

The chain is built from TRBV10-1 and TRBJ2-5; D may match TRBD1 or TRBD2 (5 bases each). V lost 3 bases, J lost 7 bases, and 12 bases lay in between. The CDR3 consists of 13 residues. The germline CDR1 and CDR2 sequences are WNHNN and SYGVQD (reference sequence). The CDR3 spells CASSDKGPGTQYF. As DNA, the CDR3 is TGCGCCAGCAGTGATAAGGGACCGGGGACCCAGTACTTC.

The CDR3 sequence is CASSPQLIPRSNLEKLFF. CDR3 DNA sequence: TGTGCCAGCAGTCCCCAATTAATACCAAGGAGCAACCTTGAAAAACTGTTTTTT. The chain recombines TRBV28 with TRBJ1-4; D uncertain. Deletions cut 5 bases from V and 7 bases from J, with 26 bases between. Germline V gene data show CDR1 as MDHEN and CDR2 as SYDVKM. This CDR3 spans 18 amino acids.

The table lists this clone with a few counts. V and J are TRBV30 and TRBJ2-1; D is uncertain. The ends were cut back, 0 bases at V and 7 bases at J, with 7 bases in the middle. CDR3 length: 12 residues. Germline CDR1 is GTSNPN and CDR2 is SVGIG (reference sequence). CDR3 DNA sequence: TGTGCCTGGAGTGTCGTAGGAAATGAGCAGTTCTTC. This translates into CAWSVVGNEQFF.

This clone was seen once. The chain uses TRBV7-2 and TRBJ1-2, with 7 positions matching TRBD1. The germline V gene encodes CDR1 SGHTA and CDR2 FQGNSA. The CDR3 sequence is 14 residues long. V was pared by 6 bases and J by 4 bases, with 8 bases of the junction left unmatched. The CDR3 here is CASSRDSFTYGYTF. Written as DNA, the CDR3 is TGTGCCAGCAGTCGGGACAGCTTCACCTATGGCTACACCTTC.

The chain links TRBV6-4 to TRBJ1-2; TRBD1 agrees at 8 bases. The CDR3 runs to 14 residues. V shed 3 bases, J shed 4 bases, and the junction held 4 bases outside the gene matches. The germline gives CDR1 MRHNA, CDR2 SNTAGT. DNA of the CDR3: TGTGCCAGCAGTGATCGGGACAGGCTCTATGGCTACACCTTC. It specifies CASSDRDRLYGYTF.

The rearrangement links TRBV7-2 to TRBJ2-7; TRBD2 agrees at 9 bases. V gave up 0 bases and J gave up 0 bases; unmatched junction bases: 12. The CDR3 is 19 residues long. The germline V gene encodes CDR1 SGHTA and CDR2 FQGNSA. In DNA form, the CDR3 reads TGTGCCAGCAGCTTAGCGATGGAGCGGGGGGAGTCCTGCTCCTACGAGCAGTACTTC. Translated, it gives CASSLAMERGESCSYEQYF.

The V and J genes are TRBV6-1 and TRBJ2-7; D unclear. V dropped 6 bases and J dropped 3 bases, with 15 bases sitting between them. In germline, CDR1 is MNHNS, CDR2 SASEGT. This CDR3 is built from 14 residues. CDR3 residues: CASRDRLVLYEQYF. CDR3 in DNA: TGTGCCAGCAGAGATAGACTGGTCCTCTACGAGCAGTACTTC.

The gene calls are TRBV29-1 and TRBJ1-1, with D unresolved. The ends were cut back, 4 bases at V and 1 base at J, with 13 bases in the middle. Germline V CDR1 and CDR2: SQVTM, ANQGSEA. This CDR3 contains 14 residues. The CDR3 protein is CSVASPRGNTEAFF. The DNA of the CDR3 is TGCAGCGTTGCCTCACCCCGGGGGAACACTGAAGCTTTCTTT. Full variable domain (missing parts from reference TRBV29-1 and TRBJ1-1): SAVISQKPSRDICQRGTSLTIQCQVDSQVTMMFWYRQQPGQSLTLIATANQGSEATYESGFVIDKFPISRPNLTFSTLTVSNMSPEDSSIYLCSVASPRGNTEAFFGQGTRLTVV.

This sequence joins TRBV14 and TRBJ2-1; the match to TRBD2 covers 12 bases. Trimming took 4 bases from V and 7 from J; bases not matched to a gene: 14. This CDR3 is built from 18 residues. From germline, CDR1 is SGHDN and CDR2 FVKESK. The CDR3 DNA reads TGTGCCAGCAGCCGCCGGATCCCGACTAGCGGGAGTGCAAATGAGCAGTTCTTC. Its protein is CASSRRIPTSGSANEQFF. The whole variable domain, remainder taken from reference TRBV14 and TRBJ2-1, is EAGVTQFPSHSVIEKGQTVTLRCDPISGHDNLYWYRRVMGKEIKFLLHFVKESKQDESGMPNNRFLAERTGGTYSTLKVQPAELEDSGVYFCASSRRIPTSGSANEQFFGPGTRLTVL.

This chain connects TRBV4-3 to TRBJ2-3, with a possible D match to TRBD2 (6 bases). There are 19 residues in the CDR3. Deletions cut 0 bases from V and 0 bases from J, with 19 bases between. In germline, CDR1 is LGHNA, CDR2 YSLEER. In DNA form, the CDR3 reads TGCGCCAGCAGCCAAGACAGCCGGGAGAAGGGAACTAGCACAGATACGCAGTATTTT. Its translation: CASSQDSREKGTSTDTQYF.

This CDR3 reads CASSVREVYEQFF. CDR3 coding DNA: TGTGCCAGCAGTGTCCGGGAGGTGTATGAGCAGTTCTTC. This chain joins TRBV28 and TRBJ2-1; 7 positions match TRBD2. Germline V lookup: CDR1 MDHEN, CDR2 SYDVKM. The CDR3 contains 13 residues. V shed 5 bases and J 8 bases; nucleotides not matched to a gene: 6.

The V gene is TRBV6-4, the J gene TRBJ2-1; TRBD2 agrees at 11 bases. Germline V lookup: CDR1 MRHNA, CDR2 SNTAGT. This CDR3 has 17 amino acids. The V and J ends lost 1 base and 4 bases, in that order; junction bases with no gene match: 6. The CDR3 bases are TGTGCCAGCAGTGACTATGGGACTAGCGGTTTATACAATGAGCAGTTCTTC. Residues: CASSDYGTSGLYNEQFF.

The rearrangement uses TRBV25-1 and TRBJ2-7, with 8 bases that match TRBD1. The trim removed 2 bases at V and 6 bases at J, leaving 9 bases unmatched. This CDR3 region has 15 residues. Germline-derived CDR1 and CDR2 are MGHDK and SYGVNS. The CDR3 DNA follows: TGTGCCAGCAGTGAAGAGAAGGGGACAGGCTCCGAGCAGTACTTC. Amino acids: CASSEEKGTGSEQYF.